The T cell receptor beta chain described here comes from a study of regulatory T cells in long-lasting Graves disease. Study-wide findings and caveats: Those with persistent Graves' had less TCR diversity than newly diagnosed patients.

To note about this clonotype: Its antigen is not known. With a much larger clone just one base away, this may be a read error.

Researchers made TCR beta libraries by using iRepertoire HTBI primers and running Arm-PCR on CDR3 regions. TCRdb re-derived calls from the multiplex PCR reads in MiXCR, one entry per CDR3 protein. The sample holds 200,000 to 250,000 distinct CDR3 sequences, 20% to 25% seen once. Indicated time point: newly diagnosed GD, antithyroid drugs for less than 3 months. Following extraction of RNA from PBMCs, that RNA was used to make the TCR library. Diagnoses of Graves' disease were made by American Thyroid Association guidelines. Sequenced material: peripheral blood mononuclear cells (PBMCs), taken at new diagnosis, from a patient treated with antithyroid drugs. The sequence was obtained from a female donor with Graves disease.

The CDR3: CATSDSSAGGGEQYF. CDR3 DNA: TGTGCCACCAGTGATAGTTCGGCGGGAGGGGGTGAGCAGTACTTC. The V gene is TRBV24-1, the J gene TRBJ2-4, with 9 bases that match TRBD2. The CDR3 extends over 15 amino acids. Germline CDR1 and CDR2: KGHDR and SFDVKD. Unmatched junction bases numbered 12, after V lost 3 bases and J lost 13 bases.